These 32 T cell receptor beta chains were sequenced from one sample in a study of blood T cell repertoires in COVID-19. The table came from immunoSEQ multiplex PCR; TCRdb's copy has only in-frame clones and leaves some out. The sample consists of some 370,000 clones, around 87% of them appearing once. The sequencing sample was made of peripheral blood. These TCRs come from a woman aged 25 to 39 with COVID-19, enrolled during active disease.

CDR3 in amino acids: CASSQTSGNIQYF. CDR3 DNA sequence: TGTGCCAGCAGCCAGACTAGCGGTAACATTCAGTACTTC. The chain couples TRBV5-8 to TRBJ2-4; 9 bases match TRBD2. The CDR3 length is 13 residues. Trimming took 4 bases from V and 7 from J; bases not matched to a gene: 3. The germline V gene encodes CDR1 SGHTS and CDR2 YDEGEE. Filled out from reference TRBV5-8 and TRBJ2-4, the complete variable domain reads EAGVTQSPTHLIKTRGQQATLRCSPISGHTSVYWYQQALGLGLQFLLWYDEGEERNRGNFPPRFSGRQFPNYSSELNVNALELEDSALYLCASSQTSGNIQYFGAGTRLSVL.

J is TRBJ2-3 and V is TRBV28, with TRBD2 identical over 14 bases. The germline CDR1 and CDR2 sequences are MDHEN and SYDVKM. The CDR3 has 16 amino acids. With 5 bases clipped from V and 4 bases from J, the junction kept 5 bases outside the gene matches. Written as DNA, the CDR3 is TGTGCCAGCAGTAGACTAGCGGGAGGGCCCTCAGATACGCAGTATTTT. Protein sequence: CASSRLAGGPSDTQYF.

The CDR3 DNA reads TGCGCCAGCAGTCAATCGCGGAGGCGCGCCTACGAGCAGTACTTC. Translated, it gives CASSQSRRRAYEQYF. The chain couples TRBV23-1 to TRBJ2-7, with D perhaps TRBD2 (5 bases). TRBV23-1 counts as an open reading frame of uncertain function. CDR3 length: 15 residues. Trimming pared 0 bases from V and 2 bases from J, leaving 11 bases between.

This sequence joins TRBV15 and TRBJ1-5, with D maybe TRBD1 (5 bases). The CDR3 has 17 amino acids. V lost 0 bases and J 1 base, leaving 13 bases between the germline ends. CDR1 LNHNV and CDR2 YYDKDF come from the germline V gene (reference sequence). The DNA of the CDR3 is TGTGCCACCAGCAGAGATCGCAGGGAATGGAGCAATCAGCCCCAGCATTTT. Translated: CATSRDRREWSNQPQHF.

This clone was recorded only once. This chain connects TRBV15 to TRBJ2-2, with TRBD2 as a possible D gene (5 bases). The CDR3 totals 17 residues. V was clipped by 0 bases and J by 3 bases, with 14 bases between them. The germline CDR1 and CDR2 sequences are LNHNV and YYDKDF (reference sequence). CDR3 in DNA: TGTGCCACCAGCAGAGATTCGTCCGGGATCTACACCGGGGAGCTGTTTTTT. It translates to CATSRDSSGIYTGELFF.

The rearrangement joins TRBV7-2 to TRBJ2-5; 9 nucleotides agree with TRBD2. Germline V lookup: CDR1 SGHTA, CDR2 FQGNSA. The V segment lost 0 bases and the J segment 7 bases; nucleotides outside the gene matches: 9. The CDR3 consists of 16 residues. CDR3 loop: CASSLATSGGGGTQYF. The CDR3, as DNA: TGTGCCAGCAGCTTAGCGACTAGCGGAGGGGGGGGGACCCAGTACTTC.

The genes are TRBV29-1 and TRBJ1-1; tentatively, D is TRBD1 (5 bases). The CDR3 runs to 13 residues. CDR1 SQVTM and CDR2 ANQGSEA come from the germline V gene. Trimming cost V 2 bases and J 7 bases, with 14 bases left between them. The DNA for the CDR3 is TGCAGCGTTGAATCTCGGCGGGACCGTGAAGCTTTCTTT. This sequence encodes CSVESRRDREAFF. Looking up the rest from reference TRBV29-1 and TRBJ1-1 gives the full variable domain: SAVISQKPSRDICQRGTSLTIQCQVDSQVTMMFWYRQQPGQSLTLIATANQGSEATYESGFVIDKFPISRPNLTFSTLTVSNMSPEDSSIYLCSVESRRDREAFFGQGTRLTVV.

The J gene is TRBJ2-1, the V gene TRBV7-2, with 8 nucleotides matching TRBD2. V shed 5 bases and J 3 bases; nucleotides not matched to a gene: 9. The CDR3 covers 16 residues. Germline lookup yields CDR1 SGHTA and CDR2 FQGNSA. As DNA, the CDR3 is TGTGCCAGCAGCGCATATCAGCGGGAGCTCTACAATGAGCAGTTCTTC. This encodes CASSAYQRELYNEQFF.

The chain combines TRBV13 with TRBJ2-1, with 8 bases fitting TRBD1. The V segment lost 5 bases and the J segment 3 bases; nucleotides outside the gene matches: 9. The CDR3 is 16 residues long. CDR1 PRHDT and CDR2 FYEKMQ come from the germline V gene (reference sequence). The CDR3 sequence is CASSLAGTGIYNEQFF. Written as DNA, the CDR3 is TGTGCCAGCAGCCTGGCCGGGACAGGAATCTACAATGAGCAGTTCTTC.

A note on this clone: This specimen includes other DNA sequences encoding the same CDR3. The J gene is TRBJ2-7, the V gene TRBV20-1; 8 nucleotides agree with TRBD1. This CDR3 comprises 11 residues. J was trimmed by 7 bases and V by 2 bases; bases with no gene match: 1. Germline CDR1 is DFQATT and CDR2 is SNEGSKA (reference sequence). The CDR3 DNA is TGCAGTGCTAGACGGACAGGGGAGCAGTACTTC. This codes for CSARRTGEQYF.

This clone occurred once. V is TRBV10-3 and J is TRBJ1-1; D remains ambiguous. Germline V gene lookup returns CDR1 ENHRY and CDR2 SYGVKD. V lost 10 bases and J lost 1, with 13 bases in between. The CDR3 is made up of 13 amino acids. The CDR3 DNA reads TGTGCCACCAGAGGACTGACGAACACTGAAGCTTTCTTT. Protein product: CATRGLTNTEAFF.

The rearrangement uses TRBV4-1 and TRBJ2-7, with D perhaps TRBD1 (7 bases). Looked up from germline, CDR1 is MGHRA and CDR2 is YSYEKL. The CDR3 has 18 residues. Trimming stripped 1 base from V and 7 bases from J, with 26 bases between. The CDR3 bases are TGCGCCAGCAGCCAAGCAGGGGGAGGAGGAGGGCCCTTAGAGGAGCAGTACTTC. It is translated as CASSQAGGGGGPLEEQYF.

The CDR3 sequence: CASSGGRGRTSYGYTF. DNA for the CDR3: TGTGCCAGCAGCGGGGGTAGGGGTAGGACTAGCTATGGCTACACCTTC. The rearrangement uses TRBV9 and TRBJ1-2; a possible D gene is TRBD1 (5 bases). CDR1 is SGDLS, CDR2 YYNGEE, per germline. This CDR3 is 16 amino acids long. V was shortened by 3 bases and J by 4 bases, with 19 bases between the two germline ends.

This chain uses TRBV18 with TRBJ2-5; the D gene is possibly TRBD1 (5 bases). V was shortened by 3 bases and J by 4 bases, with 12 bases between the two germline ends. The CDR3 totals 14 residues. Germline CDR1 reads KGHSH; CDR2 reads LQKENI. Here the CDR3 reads CASSPPAGRETQYF. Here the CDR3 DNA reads TGTGCCAGCTCACCCCCCGCAGGGCGAGAGACCCAGTACTTC.

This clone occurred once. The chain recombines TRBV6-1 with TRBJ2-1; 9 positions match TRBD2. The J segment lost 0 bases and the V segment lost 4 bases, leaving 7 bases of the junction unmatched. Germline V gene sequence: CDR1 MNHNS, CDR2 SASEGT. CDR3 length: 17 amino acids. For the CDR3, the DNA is TGTGCCAGCAGTGCTCTAGCGGGGTGGGGCTCCTACAATGAGCAGTTCTTC. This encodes CASSALAGWGSYNEQFF.

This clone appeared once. The CDR3 sequence is CASSPVVGGTEAFF. The CDR3 DNA follows: TGTGCCAGCAGTCCCGTCGTAGGGGGCACTGAAGCTTTCTTT. The chain links TRBV7-9 to TRBJ1-1; TRBD1 might be the D (6 bases). Germline CDR1 and CDR2: SEHNR and FQNEAQ (reference sequence). The CDR3 runs 14 residues. Trimming shortened V by 6 bases and J by 4 bases, and 15 bases separated the two germline ends.

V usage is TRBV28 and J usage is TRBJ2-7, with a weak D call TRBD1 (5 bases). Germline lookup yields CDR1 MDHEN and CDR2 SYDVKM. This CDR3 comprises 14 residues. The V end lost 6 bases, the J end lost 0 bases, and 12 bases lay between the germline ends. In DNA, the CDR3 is TGTGCCAGCAGGGGGCGGAAGAGCTCCTACGAGCAGTACTTC. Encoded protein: CASRGRKSSYEQYF.

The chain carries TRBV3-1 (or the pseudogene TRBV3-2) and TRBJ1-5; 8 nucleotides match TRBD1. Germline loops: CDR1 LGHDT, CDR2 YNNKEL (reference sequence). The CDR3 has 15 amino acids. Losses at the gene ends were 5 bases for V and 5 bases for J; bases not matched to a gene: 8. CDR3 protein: CASSGQGELYQPQHF. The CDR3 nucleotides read TGTGCCAGCAGCGGACAGGGTGAATTATATCAGCCCCAGCATTTT.

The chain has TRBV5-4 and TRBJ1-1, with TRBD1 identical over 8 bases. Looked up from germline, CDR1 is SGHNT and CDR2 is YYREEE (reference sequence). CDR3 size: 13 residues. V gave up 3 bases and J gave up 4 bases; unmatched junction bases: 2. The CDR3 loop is CASSSTGVTEAFF. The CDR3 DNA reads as TGTGCCAGCAGCTCGACAGGGGTCACTGAAGCTTTCTTT. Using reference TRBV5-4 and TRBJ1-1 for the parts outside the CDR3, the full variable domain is ETGVTQSPTHLIKTRGQQVTLRCSSQSGHNTVSWYQQALGQGPQFIFQYYREEENGRGNFPPRFSGLQFPNYSSELNVNALELDDSALYLCASSSTGVTEAFFGQGTRLTVV.

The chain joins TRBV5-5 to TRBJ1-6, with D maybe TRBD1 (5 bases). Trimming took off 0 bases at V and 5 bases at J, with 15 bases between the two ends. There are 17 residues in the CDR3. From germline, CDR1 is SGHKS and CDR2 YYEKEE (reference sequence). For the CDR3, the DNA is TGTGCCAGCAGCTTGGCCGCCGGGGGAGGGGATAATTCACCCCTCCACTTT. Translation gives CASSLAAGGGDNSPLHF.

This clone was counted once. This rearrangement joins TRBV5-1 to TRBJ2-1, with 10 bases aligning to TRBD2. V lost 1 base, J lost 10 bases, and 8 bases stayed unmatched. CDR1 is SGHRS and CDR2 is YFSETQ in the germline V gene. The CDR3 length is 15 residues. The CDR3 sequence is CASSLRLAGAGEQFF. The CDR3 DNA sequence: TGCGCCAGCAGCTTGAGGCTAGCGGGGGCGGGGGAGCAGTTCTTC.

The CDR3 nucleotides read TGCAGCGTTGAAGGAGGTACAGGGGGCTGGTACGCTGAAGCTTTCTTT. Translating gives CSVEGGTGGWYAEAFF. The chain joins TRBV29-1 to TRBJ1-1, with 9 bases aligning to TRBD1. This CDR3 is built from 16 residues. Trimming cost V 1 base and J 6 bases; bases outside gene matches: 12. The germline gives CDR1 SQVTM, CDR2 ANQGSEA.

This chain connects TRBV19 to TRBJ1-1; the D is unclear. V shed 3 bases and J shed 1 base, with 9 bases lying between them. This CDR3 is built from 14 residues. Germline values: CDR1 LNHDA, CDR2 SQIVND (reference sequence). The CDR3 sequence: CASSIPLRNTEAFF. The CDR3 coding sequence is TGTGCCAGTAGTATTCCGTTGAGGAACACTGAAGCTTTCTTT. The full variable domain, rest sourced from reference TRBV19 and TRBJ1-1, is DGGITQSPKYLFRKEGQNVTLSCEQNLNHDAMYWYRQDPGQGLRLIYYSQIVNDFQKGDIAEGYSVSREKKESFPLTVTSAQKNPTAFYLCASSIPLRNTEAFFGQGTRLTVV.

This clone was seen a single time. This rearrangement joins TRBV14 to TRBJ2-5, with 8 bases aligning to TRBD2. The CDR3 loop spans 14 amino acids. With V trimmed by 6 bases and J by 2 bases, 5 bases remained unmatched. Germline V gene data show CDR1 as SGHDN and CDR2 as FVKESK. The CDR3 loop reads CASSLLAEQETQYF. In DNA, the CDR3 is TGTGCCAGCAGTTTACTAGCGGAACAAGAGACCCAGTACTTC.

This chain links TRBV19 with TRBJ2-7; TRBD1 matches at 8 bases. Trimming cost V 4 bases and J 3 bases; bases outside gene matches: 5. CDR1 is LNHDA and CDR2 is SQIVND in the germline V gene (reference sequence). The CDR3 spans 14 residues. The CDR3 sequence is CASSRTGSYYEQYF. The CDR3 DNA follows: TGTGCCAGTAGTAGGACAGGGAGCTACTACGAGCAGTACTTC.

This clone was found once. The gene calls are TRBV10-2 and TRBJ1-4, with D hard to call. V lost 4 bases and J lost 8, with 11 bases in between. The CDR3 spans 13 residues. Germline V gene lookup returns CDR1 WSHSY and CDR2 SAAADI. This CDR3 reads CASSVQMAEKLFF. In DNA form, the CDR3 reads TGCGCCAGCAGTGTACAGATGGCCGAAAAACTGTTTTTT.

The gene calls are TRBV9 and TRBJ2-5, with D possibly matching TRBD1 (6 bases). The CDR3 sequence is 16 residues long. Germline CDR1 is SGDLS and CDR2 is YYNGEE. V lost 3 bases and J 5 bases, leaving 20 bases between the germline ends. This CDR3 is CASSAQSNRVGETQYF. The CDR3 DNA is TGTGCCAGCAGCGCCCAATCCAACAGGGTGGGGGAGACCCAGTACTTC.

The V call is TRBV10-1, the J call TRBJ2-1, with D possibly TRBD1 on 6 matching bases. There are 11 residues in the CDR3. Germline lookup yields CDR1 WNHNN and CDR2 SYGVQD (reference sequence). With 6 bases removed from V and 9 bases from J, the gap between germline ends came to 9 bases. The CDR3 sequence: CASRGAGEQFF. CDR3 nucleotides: TGCGCCAGCAGGGGGGCTGGTGAGCAGTTCTTC.

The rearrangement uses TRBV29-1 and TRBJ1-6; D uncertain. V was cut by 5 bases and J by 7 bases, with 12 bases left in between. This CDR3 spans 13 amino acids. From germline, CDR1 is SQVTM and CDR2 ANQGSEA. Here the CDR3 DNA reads TGCAGCGTTAGCCCCTCGGGGAATTCACCCCTCCACTTT. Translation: CSVSPSGNSPLHF. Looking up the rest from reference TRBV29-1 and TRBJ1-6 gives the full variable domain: SAVISQKPSRDICQRGTSLTIQCQVDSQVTMMFWYRQQPGQSLTLIATANQGSEATYESGFVIDKFPISRPNLTFSTLTVSNMSPEDSSIYLCSVSPSGNSPLHFGNGTRLTVT.

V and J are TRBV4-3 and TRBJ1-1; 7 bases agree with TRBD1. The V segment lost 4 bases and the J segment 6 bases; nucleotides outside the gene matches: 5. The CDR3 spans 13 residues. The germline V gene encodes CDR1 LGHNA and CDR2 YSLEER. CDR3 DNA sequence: TGCGCCAGCAGCCCAGACAGGGTCGCTGAAGCTTTCTTT. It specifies CASSPDRVAEAFF.

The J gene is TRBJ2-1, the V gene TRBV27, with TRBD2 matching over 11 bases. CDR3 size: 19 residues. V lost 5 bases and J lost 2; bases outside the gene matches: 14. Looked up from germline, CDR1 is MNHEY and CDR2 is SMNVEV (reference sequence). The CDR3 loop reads CASSQGTSGPAVTYNEQFF. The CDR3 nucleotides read TGTGCCAGCAGTCAAGGGACTAGCGGACCAGCGGTGACCTACAATGAGCAGTTCTTC.

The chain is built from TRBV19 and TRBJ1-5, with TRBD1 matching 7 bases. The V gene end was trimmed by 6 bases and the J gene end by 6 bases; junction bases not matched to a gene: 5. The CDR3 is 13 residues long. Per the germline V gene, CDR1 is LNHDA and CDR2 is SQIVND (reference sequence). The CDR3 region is CASSPQGGQPQHF. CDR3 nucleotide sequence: TGTGCCAGTAGCCCCCAGGGGGGTCAGCCCCAGCATTTT.